Listed below are T cell receptor beta chains from one sample, sequenced in a study of beta chain features in type 1 diabetes. Sequencing was performed with immunoSEQ multiplex PCR; in TCRdb, only in-frame clones are kept and a portion is missing. The repertoire holds about 360,000 clones, with roughly 12% as singletons. Material: naive CD4+ T cells from blood. Source of these receptors: a woman aged 18-30 years with type 1 diabetes. CDR3s include the opening cysteine and the closing phenylalanine or tryptophan. Each record gives: J gene, CDR3 length, V gene, D gene, CDR3 protein. The D gene is left open where the match is weak.

TRBJ2-1 | 17 | TRBV11-2 | . | CASSTRGRGKKMGEQFF
TRBJ2-7 | 14 | TRBV15 | TRBD1 | CATGKRTGDYEQYF
TRBJ2-3 | 11 | TRBV9 | . | CASSAQDTQYF
TRBJ1-2 | 12 | TRBV2 | . | CANGGANYGYTF
TRBJ2-5 | 15 | TRBV4-2 | TRBD2 | CASSLSSGIQETQYF
TRBJ1-1 | 13 | TRBV15 | . | CATSSQEGTEAFF
TRBJ2-6 | 16 | TRBV5-1 | TRBD2 | CASSLARGAGANVLTF
TRBJ2-7 | 12 | TRBV5-6 | . | CASSTVHYEQYF
TRBJ2-6 | 19 | TRBV12-1 | . | CASSSWTPQGRSGANVLTF
TRBJ1-2 | 14 | TRBV2 | . | CASSDLTGSDGYTF
TRBJ2-3 | 15 | TRBV7-2 | . | CASARVELGTDTQYF
TRBJ1-1 | 11 | TRBV5-6 | . | CASILNTEAFF
TRBJ1-6 | 14 | TRBV5-1 | TRBD1 | CASSPDRGNSPLHF
TRBJ2-7 | 12 | TRBV5-6 | . | CASSVDYNEQYF
TRBJ2-1 | 20 | TRBV9 | TRBD2 | CASSVGRVAGGPRSYNEQFF
TRBJ2-1 | 15 | TRBV18 | TRBD2 | CASSPTSGNVNEQFF
TRBJ1-1 | 14 | TRBV27 | . | CASANGESDTEAFF
TRBJ1-1 | 13 | TRBV7-9 | . | CASSLEGWTEAFF
TRBJ2-7 | 13 | TRBV6-1 | . | CASIISYGFGQYF
TRBJ2-1 | 13 | TRBV7-9 | TRBD2 | CASSPGLAGEQFF
TRBJ1-1 | 13 | TRBV5-1 | . | CASSFDSREGVFF
TRBJ2-3 | 15 | TRBV5-6 | TRBD1 | CASSLGGTGTDTQYF
TRBJ1-1 | 13 | TRBV2 | TRBD1 | CASRGSGGTEAFF
TRBJ1-1 | 13 | TRBV5-1 | . | CASSSGWNTEAFF
TRBJ2-7 | 15 | TRBV7-2 | TRBD1 | CASSLDRTGSYEQYF
TRBJ2-1 | 11 | TRBV4-3 | . | CASSQANEQFF
TRBJ2-7 | 17 | TRBV28 | TRBD1 | CASSPHDRVRSSYEQYF
TRBJ2-7 | 14 | TRBV4-3 | TRBD2 | CASSHAGGNYEQYF
TRBJ2-7 | 15 | TRBV11-3 | . | CASSLGLQQSYEQYF
TRBJ1-1 | 13 | TRBV30 | . | CAWSQRMNTEAFF
TRBJ1-2 | 15 | TRBV7-2 | . | CASSSSGPGGYGYTF
TRBJ1-1 | 14 | TRBV30 | . | CAWGGDSPRAEAFF
TRBJ1-1 | 14 | TRBV18 | TRBD1 | CASSQDRGNTEAFF
TRBJ2-7 | 15 | TRBV18 | . | CASSPTISGLSEQYF
TRBJ2-7 | 16 | TRBV4-3 | . | CASSQDGGADPYEQYF
TRBJ1-6 | 13 | TRBV2 | . | CASATGYNSPLHF
TRBJ2-3 | 16 | TRBV5-1 | TRBD2 | CASSEGSGTSGNTQYF
TRBJ2-5 | 15 | TRBV5-6 | TRBD2 | CASRVSAGGQETQYF
TRBJ2-1 | 14 | TRBV7-2 | . | CASSSHGSSNEQFF
TRBJ2-2 | 14 | TRBV19 | . | CASRAGTNTGELFF
TRBJ2-5 | 15 | TRBV30 | TRBD1 | CAWGGTGGGQETQYF
TRBJ1-1 | 11 | TRBV20-1 | . | CSARDIREAFF
TRBJ2-7 | 16 | TRBV4-3 | . | CASSQEGGGGSYEQYF
TRBJ1-2 | 14 | TRBV2 | . | CASRAEPRVEGYTF
TRBJ2-7 | 13 | TRBV4-3 | TRBD1 | CASRQGIHHEQYF
TRBJ1-1 | 14 | TRBV18 | . | CASSPVVLNTEAFF
TRBJ2-7 | 12 | TRBV12-5 | . | CASGFGSYEQYF
TRBJ1-2 | 13 | TRBV5-1 | . | CASSPGLPYGYTF
TRBJ1-1 | 16 | TRBV6-5 | . | CASSFLGGRNDPEAFF
TRBJ2-4 | 14 | TRBV28 | . | CASSFGALADIQYF
TRBJ2-7 | 13 | TRBV28 | . | CASSLAGPYEQYF
TRBJ1-2 | 16 | TRBV7-3 | . | CASSLNGGGGGYGYTF